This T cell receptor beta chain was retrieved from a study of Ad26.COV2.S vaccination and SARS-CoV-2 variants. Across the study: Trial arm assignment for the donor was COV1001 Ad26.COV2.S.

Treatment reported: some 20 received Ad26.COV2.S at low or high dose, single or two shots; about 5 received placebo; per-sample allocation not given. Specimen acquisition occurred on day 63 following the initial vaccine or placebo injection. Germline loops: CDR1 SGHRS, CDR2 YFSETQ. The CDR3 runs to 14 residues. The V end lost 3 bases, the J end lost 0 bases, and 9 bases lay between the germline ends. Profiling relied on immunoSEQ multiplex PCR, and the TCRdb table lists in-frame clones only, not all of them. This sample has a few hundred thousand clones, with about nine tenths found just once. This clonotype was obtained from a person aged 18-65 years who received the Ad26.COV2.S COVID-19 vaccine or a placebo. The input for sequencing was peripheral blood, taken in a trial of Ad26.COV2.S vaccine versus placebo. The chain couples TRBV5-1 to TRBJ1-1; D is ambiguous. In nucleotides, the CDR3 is TGCGCCAGCAGCTCGACATTGATGAACACTGAAGCTTTCTTT. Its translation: CASSSTLMNTEAFF. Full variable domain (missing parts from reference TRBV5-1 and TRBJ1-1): KAGVTQTPRYLIKTRGQQVTLSCSPISGHRSVSWYQQTPGQGLQFLFEYFSETQRNKGNFPGRFSGRQFSNSRSEMNVSTLELGDSALYLCASSSTLMNTEAFFGQGTRLTVV.